What follows are 4 T cell receptor beta chains derived from one specimen sequenced in a study of T-cell reconstitution after alpha-beta-depleted transplantation in children. A TCRbeta library incorporating unique molecular identifiers was prepared. TCRdb re-analysed the PCR reads in MiXCR, keeping a single row per CDR3 protein. The sample contains roughly 98,000 distinct CDR3 sequences, about 14% of which appear only once. Sequenced material: PBMCs, mostly from graft donor cells, taken 180 days after TCRalphabeta/CD19-depleted stem cell transplant. These receptors all come from a male patient between 2 and 10 years old who had a stem cell transplant for acute lymphoblastic leukemia, so the T cells may come from the graft donor.

This clonotype was found a few times. J is TRBJ2-1 and V is TRBV5-1, with D perhaps matching TRBD1 (6 bases). Germline V gene data show CDR1 as SGHRS and CDR2 as YFSETQ. The CDR3 loop spans 14 amino acids. Trimming removed 3 bases from V and 5 bases from J, with 12 bases in between. The CDR3 loop is CASSSGQLDNEQFF. The DNA for the CDR3 is TGCGCCAGCAGCTCCGGACAGCTAGACAATGAGCAGTTCTTC.

This clonotype appeared a few times. The chain combines TRBV10-3 with TRBJ1-2; D remains ambiguous. The germline gives CDR1 ENHRY, CDR2 SYGVKD. V lost 8 bases and J lost 4, with 11 bases in between. This CDR3 contains 12 residues. The CDR3 reads CAIQAASYGYTF. The CDR3 region has the DNA TGTGCCATCCAGGCCGCGAGCTATGGCTACACCTTC.

This clonotype has more than one count but fewer than ten. The V gene is TRBV5-1, the J gene TRBJ1-1; D ambiguous. V was cut by 1 base and J by 1 base, with 8 bases left in between. Germline V gene lookup returns CDR1 SGHRS and CDR2 YFSETQ. The CDR3 length is 14 residues. This chain's CDR3 is CASSLLGENTEAFF. In DNA, the CDR3 is TGCGCCAGCAGCTTGTTAGGAGAGAACACTGAAGCTTTCTTT.

V gene TRBV20-1 combines with J gene TRBJ1-5; a possible D gene is TRBD1 (5 bases). CDR1 DFQATT and CDR2 SNEGSKA come from the germline V gene (reference sequence). The CDR3 length is 15 residues. Trimming shortened V by 4 bases and J by 5 bases, and 18 bases separated the two germline ends. CDR3 DNA: TGCAGTGCTAAACAAGACGGGGGGGGGTATCAGCCCCAGCATTTT. Translated: CSAKQDGGGYQPQHF.